The 27 T cell receptor beta chains below come from one sample, sequenced in a study of cytomegalovirus exposure and HLA in healthy donors (TCRdb year 2017). The library was prepared using the immunoSEQ multiplex PCR assay. TCRdb mirrors the immuneACCESS table, restricted to in-frame sequences. Some clones are absent from its copies; in checked studies, under half trace to an unresolved V gene, and the reason for the others is unknown. This sample comprises fewer than 250,000 clones, 80% to 85% of them detected only once. Clones ranked in the top ten supply around an eighth of the sample. Material for sequencing was PBMCs. Receptor source: a woman aged 30 to 39 in good health and CMV-seropositive.

The chain joins TRBV11-3 to TRBJ2-1, with 9 bases that match TRBD1. V lost 5 bases to trimming and J lost 4 bases; unmatched junction nucleotides: 9. This CDR3 region has 16 residues. CDR1 is SGHNT and CDR2 is YENEEA in the germline V gene. CDR3 nucleotides: TGTGCCAGCAGCCAAACGTGGGACAGGGCTTACAATGAGCAGTTCTTC. This sequence encodes CASSQTWDRAYNEQFF.

J is TRBJ1-4 and V is TRBV30; no reliable D call. Germline CDR1 and CDR2: GTSNPN and SVGIG (reference sequence). The CDR3 contains 14 residues. V was pared by 2 bases and J by 7 bases, with 14 bases between. As DNA, the CDR3 is TGTGCCTGGAGTTTACGGGAGGTTGGTGAAAAACTGTTTTTT. The encoded protein is CAWSLREVGEKLFF.

V gene TRBV4-3 combines with J gene TRBJ2-1, with D possibly being TRBD1 (6 bases). The CDR3 length is 22 residues. Deletions cut 3 bases from V and 0 bases from J, with 30 bases between. CDR1 is LGHNA and CDR2 is YSLEER in the germline V gene. The CDR3 DNA sequence: TGCGCCAGCAGCCACCTCACCTTTGACAGGCGAATCGTGCTGAGCTCCTACAATGAGCAGTTCTTC. Translating it yields CASSHLTFDRRIVLSSYNEQFF.

V is TRBV7-9 and J is TRBJ2-7; TRBD2 is a possible D gene (5 bases). The CDR3 consists of 13 residues. V gave up 1 base and J gave up 6 bases, with 10 bases separating them. Germline V gives CDR1 SEHNR, CDR2 FQNEAQ (reference sequence). The CDR3 loop reads CASSLVGGREQYF. The CDR3, as DNA: TGTGCCAGCAGCTTAGTCGGCGGGCGCGAGCAGTACTTC.

The V and J genes are TRBV5-1 and TRBJ2-3; 9 bases map to TRBD2. This CDR3 comprises 20 residues. Germline CDR1 is SGHRS and CDR2 is YFSETQ. V lost 0 bases, J lost 1 base, and 15 bases stayed unmatched. The CDR3 coding sequence is TGCGCCAGCAGCTTGGAATGGGGTGCGGGAGGGCCTGACGGCACAGATACGCAGTATTTT. As protein: CASSLEWGAGGPDGTDTQYF. Full variable domain (remainder filled in from reference TRBV5-1 and TRBJ2-3): KAGVTQTPRYLIKTRGQQVTLSCSPISGHRSVSWYQQTPGQGLQFLFEYFSETQRNKGNFPGRFSGRQFSNSRSEMNVSTLELGDSALYLCASSLEWGAGGPDGTDTQYFGPGTRLTVL.

The chain employs TRBV2 and TRBJ1-1, with 7 positions matching TRBD1. Germline V gives CDR1 SNHLY, CDR2 FYNNEI. The CDR3 is 14 amino acids. V was clipped by 7 bases and J by 1 base; unmatched bases: 6. The CDR3 protein is CASIGQDQNTEAFF. CDR3 sequence (DNA): TGTGCCAGCATAGGACAGGACCAGAACACTGAAGCTTTCTTT.

The chain recombines TRBV6-5 with TRBJ1-2; no clear D gene. Trimming cost V 0 bases and J 1 base, with 9 bases left between them. The CDR3 totals 15 residues. Germline V gives CDR1 MNHEY, CDR2 SVGAGI. The CDR3 loop reads CASSYSINGNYGYTF. CDR3 coding DNA: TGTGCCAGCAGTTACTCGATCAACGGTAACTATGGCTACACCTTC.

This rearrangement joins TRBV2 to TRBJ2-1; TRBD1 matches at 7 bases. Germline loops: CDR1 SNHLY, CDR2 FYNNEI. Trimming cost V 5 bases and J 4 bases; bases outside gene matches: 8. This CDR3 has 15 amino acids. The CDR3 loop reads CASSISLDRYNEQFF. CDR3 DNA sequence: TGTGCCAGCAGTATATCCCTGGACAGGTACAATGAGCAGTTCTTC.

This clone was counted between two and nine times. This chain joins TRBV4-1 and TRBJ2-1; D unresolved. CDR1 is MGHRA, CDR2 YSYEKL, per germline. Trimming pared 1 base from V and 5 bases from J, leaving 9 bases between. The CDR3 extends over 14 amino acids. CDR3 amino acids: CASSQAYTDNEQFF. CDR3 DNA sequence: TGCGCCAGCAGCCAAGCCTACACAGACAATGAGCAGTTCTTC.

The rearrangement uses TRBV14 and TRBJ2-2, with D hard to call. The V gene's germline CDR1 is SGHDN and CDR2 FVKESK. Trimming shortened V by 4 bases and J by 9 bases, and 15 bases separated the two germline ends. The CDR3 length is 14 residues. The chain's CDR3 is CASSRFISPRELFF. CDR3 nucleotide sequence: TGTGCCAGCAGCCGATTCATTTCACCCCGGGAGCTGTTTTTT.

The chain uses TRBV10-3 and TRBJ1-2, with D tentatively TRBD1 (6 bases). The CDR3 length is 13 residues. The V gene lost 8 bases and the J gene lost 5 bases, with 15 bases spanning the gap. CDR1 and CDR2 from the germline V gene are ENHRY and SYGVKD. CDR3 sequence reads: CAISPDSNYGYTF. The CDR3 DNA sequence: TGTGCCATCTCTCCGGACAGCAATTATGGCTACACCTTC.

The chain combines TRBV6-4 with TRBJ1-2; 10 bases are a match to TRBD1. The CDR3 is 14 residues long. The ends lost 5 bases at V and 7 bases at J; junction bases unmatched: 7. Germline V gives CDR1 MRHNA, CDR2 SNTAGT. CDR3 residues: CASSPGTGDGGYTF. In DNA, the CDR3 is TGTGCCAGCAGTCCCGGGACAGGGGATGGTGGCTACACCTTC.

This chain uses TRBV7-6 with TRBJ2-6, with D uncertain. Trimming stripped 6 bases from V and 0 bases from J, with 9 bases between. Germline CDR1 is SGHVS and CDR2 is FNYEAQ. This CDR3 spans 15 amino acids. The CDR3 loop reads CASRRRDSGANVLTF. CDR3 nucleotides: TGTGCCAGCAGAAGAAGGGACTCTGGGGCCAACGTCCTGACTTTC. Supplemented by reference TRBV7-6 and TRBJ2-6, the full variable domain reads GAGVSQSPRYKVTKRGQDVALRCDPISGHVSLYWYRQALGQGPEFLTYFNYEAQQDKSGLPNDRFSAERPEGSISTLTIQRTEQRDSAMYRCASRRRDSGANVLTFGAGSRLTVL.

This clone was counted ten times or more. This sequence joins TRBV28 and TRBJ1-2; D call uncertain. The CDR3 covers 15 residues. Trimming took 2 bases from V and 6 from J, leaving 16 bases between them. The V gene's germline CDR1 is MDHEN and CDR2 SYDVKM. The CDR3 reads CASSLPLLNWDGYTF. In DNA form, the CDR3 reads TGTGCCAGCAGTTTACCCTTACTCAACTGGGATGGCTACACCTTC.

The chain combines TRBV7-9 with TRBJ2-7; weak D call: TRBD1 (6 bases). V was trimmed by 5 bases and J by 0 bases, leaving 23 bases between them. The germline V gene has CDR1 SEHNR and CDR2 FQNEAQ (reference sequence). The CDR3 sequence is 18 residues long. CDR3 nucleotide sequence: TGTGCCAGCAGCCTCGGCCTCCCACAGGGCCGAAGCTCCTACGAGCAGTACTTC. Protein sequence: CASSLGLPQGRSSYEQYF.

The CDR3 protein is CASSQVQVESYEQYF. Here the CDR3 DNA reads TGCGCCAGCAGCCAAGTTCAGGTTGAATCCTACGAGCAGTACTTC. This sequence joins TRBV4-1 and TRBJ2-7, with D uncertain. Trimming took off 1 base at V and 1 base at J, with 11 bases between the two ends. This CDR3 comprises 15 residues. In germline, CDR1 is MGHRA, CDR2 YSYEKL.

The V and J genes are TRBV9 and TRBJ1-1; D remains ambiguous. Trimming removed 0 bases at V and 2 bases at J, with 5 bases between. The V gene's germline CDR1 is SGDLS and CDR2 YYNGEE. This CDR3 has 13 residues. CDR3 loop: CASSVGFNTEAFF. CDR3 DNA: TGTGCCAGCAGCGTAGGATTTAACACTGAAGCTTTCTTT.

This sequence joins TRBV5-6 and TRBJ2-7; no clear D. The V gene's germline CDR1 is SGHDT and CDR2 YYEEEE. Trimming shortened V by 0 bases and J by 0 bases, and 13 bases separated the two germline ends. This CDR3 is built from 16 residues. Written as DNA, the CDR3 is TGTGCCAGCAGCTTGGTTGGGGATTGGAGCTCCTACGAGCAGTACTTC. The encoded protein is CASSLVGDWSSYEQYF.

The chain employs TRBV10-1 and TRBJ2-1, with 7 bases aligning to TRBD2. CDR3 length: 15 amino acids. V was clipped by 2 bases and J by 8 bases; unmatched bases: 9. Per germline, CDR1 WNHNN and CDR2 SYGVQD (reference sequence). CDR3 sequence (DNA): TGCGCCAGCAGTGAGGGGGTAGCGGGCAAGGATGAGCAGTTCTTC. Its translation: CASSEGVAGKDEQFF.

This clone was observed a single time. The chain combines TRBV10-3 with TRBJ2-3; the match to TRBD2 covers 14 bases. V shed 8 bases, J shed 1 base, and the junction held 11 bases outside the gene matches. The CDR3 is 18 residues long. Germline V gene data show CDR1 as ENHRY and CDR2 as SYGVKD. CDR3 DNA sequence: TGTGCCATCGGCCCCGGACTAGCGGGAGGAAATCGCACAGATACGCAGTATTTT. Its translation: CAIGPGLAGGNRTDTQYF.

This chain connects TRBV4-1 to TRBJ2-2; D may be TRBD1 (5 bases). Germline V gene sequence: CDR1 MGHRA, CDR2 YSYEKL. The germline V and J ends were trimmed by 6 bases and 1 base, with 6 bases remaining between them. The CDR3 contains 13 residues. The CDR3 region has the DNA TGCGCCAGCAGAACAGGGAACACCGGGGAGCTGTTTTTT. Protein product: CASRTGNTGELFF.

The chain carries TRBV2 and TRBJ1-2; TRBD1 agrees at 7 bases. Germline assignment: CDR1 SNHLY and CDR2 FYNNEI. This CDR3 is built from 14 residues. V shed 0 bases, J shed 7 bases, and the junction held 5 bases outside the gene matches. The CDR3, as DNA: TGTGCCAGCAGTGAAGCACGACAGGGCTTTGGCTACACCTTC. This codes for CASSEARQGFGYTF.

This chain connects TRBV30 to TRBJ2-7, with 7 bases matching TRBD1. The length of the CDR3 is 18 residues. Germline V lookup: CDR1 GTSNPN, CDR2 SVGIG (reference sequence). In nucleotides, the CDR3 is TGTACCTCTCAACAAGAGGGAAAGGACAGGCGGATGCCCTACGAGCAGTACTTC. Translating gives CTSQQEGKDRRMPYEQYF.

The CDR3, as DNA: TGTGCGGCCGGGACAGGGGGAAACACCATATATTTT. Residues: CAAGTGGNTIYF. The chain has TRBV7-6 and TRBJ1-3, with 9 bases identical to TRBD1. Germline-derived CDR1 and CDR2 are SGHVS and FNYEAQ. CDR3 length equals 12 residues.

This chain joins TRBV11-2 and TRBJ2-1; D gene uncertain. This CDR3 region has 12 residues. The V and J ends lost 4 bases and 10 bases respectively, with 11 bases between them. Germline loops: CDR1 SGHAT, CDR2 FQNNGV. CDR3 sequence reads: CASSSNGPEQFF. In DNA form, the CDR3 reads TGTGCCAGCAGCTCCAATGGACCGGAGCAGTTCTTC.

The chain is built from TRBV5-1 and TRBJ2-5, with 10 bases that match TRBD2. The V and J ends lost 4 bases and 0 bases, in that order; junction bases with no gene match: 3. In germline, CDR1 is SGHRS, CDR2 YFSETQ. The CDR3 runs 15 residues. The CDR3 protein is CASSTGTSDQETQYF. The CDR3 bases are TGCGCCAGCAGCACTGGGACTAGCGACCAAGAGACCCAGTACTTC.

The genes are TRBV6-1 and TRBJ2-1, with 10 bases fitting TRBD2. This CDR3 region has 15 residues. Trimming cost V 2 bases and J 5 bases; bases outside gene matches: 3. The germline CDR1 and CDR2 sequences are MNHNS and SASEGT. CDR3 amino acids: CASSETSGINNEQFF. CDR3 in DNA: TGTGCCAGCAGTGAAACTAGCGGGATCAACAATGAGCAGTTCTTC.